A single sample gave rise to the 19 T cell receptor beta chains below, sequenced in a study of blood T cell repertoires in COVID-19. Method: immunoSEQ multiplex PCR; TCRdb's copy keeps in-frame clones and lacks some. The sample shows more than 80,000 clones, 70% to 90% of them seen only once. Sequencing input: peripheral blood. The receptors were gathered from a woman aged 80 or over with COVID-19, enrolled during active disease.

The V gene is TRBV6-2 or TRBV6-3, the J gene TRBJ2-7; a weak D match, TRBD2 (5 bases). V was trimmed by 0 bases and J by 0 bases, leaving 12 bases between them. CDR3 length: 16 amino acids. Germline V gives CDR1 MNHEY, CDR2 SVGEGT. In nucleotides, the CDR3 is TGTGCCAGCAGTTACTCTCCCCAGCGGCCCTCCTACGAGCAGTACTTC. Translated: CASSYSPQRPSYEQYF.

This clone was seen more than once but under ten times. This chain links TRBV27 with TRBJ2-7, with 13 bases aligning to TRBD2. Germline CDR1 MNHEY, CDR2 SMNVEV (reference sequence). With 2 bases clipped from V and 4 bases from J, the junction kept 5 bases outside the gene matches. The CDR3 is 16 residues long. Here the CDR3 reads CASSLGLAGVVYEQYF. The CDR3, as DNA: TGTGCCAGCAGTTTAGGACTAGCGGGAGTTGTATACGAGCAGTACTTC.

The chain combines TRBV15 with TRBJ2-7; the D gene is possibly TRBD1 (6 bases). V lost 0 bases and J lost 7, with 10 bases in between. CDR1 LNHNV and CDR2 YYDKDF come from the germline V gene (reference sequence). This CDR3 has 13 residues. The CDR3 sequence is CATSRDLGTEQYF. CDR3 DNA sequence: TGTGCCACCAGCAGAGATCTGGGGACAGAGCAGTACTTC.

V and J are TRBV18 and TRBJ2-3; TRBD2 is a possible D gene (5 bases). Germline V gene lookup returns CDR1 KGHSH and CDR2 LQKENI. Trimming left V 5 bases short and J 4 bases short, with 10 bases between. This CDR3 is 13 amino acids long. CDR3 sequence reads: CASSSLAADTQYF. The DNA of the CDR3 is TGTGCCAGCTCATCCCTAGCAGCAGATACGCAGTATTTT.

The genes are TRBV19 and TRBJ2-1, with D unclear. CDR1 is LNHDA, CDR2 SQIVND, per germline (reference sequence). V was clipped by 9 bases and J by 8 bases, with 14 bases between them. The CDR3 runs 12 residues. In DNA, the CDR3 is TGTGCCAGCCAGTCGCTAGTTCATGAGCAGTTCTTC. Protein sequence: CASQSLVHEQFF.

This chain links TRBV28 with TRBJ1-4; possible D gene TRBD1, 5 bases. Trimming shortened V by 5 bases and J by 2 bases, and 15 bases separated the two germline ends. CDR3 length equals 16 residues. The germline V gene encodes CDR1 MDHEN and CDR2 SYDVKM. DNA for the CDR3: TGTGCCAGCAGTAAAAACCAGGGATGGACTAATGAAAAACTGTTTTTT. Translated, it gives CASSKNQGWTNEKLFF. Combining the CDR3 with reference TRBV28 and TRBJ1-4 gives the whole variable domain DVKVTQSSRYLVKRTGEKVFLECVQDMDHENMFWYRQDPGLGLRLIYFSYDVKMKEKGDIPEGYSVSREKKERFSLILESASTNQTSMYLCASSKNQGWTNEKLFFGSGTQLSVL.

This clone came up once. The chain joins TRBV2 to TRBJ2-5; 12 bases are shared with TRBD2. This CDR3 comprises 14 residues. Germline CDR1 is SNHLY and CDR2 is FYNNEI. V lost 6 bases to trimming and J lost 5 bases; unmatched junction nucleotides: 4. The CDR3 reads CASRTSGSAETQYF. The DNA of the CDR3 is TGTGCCAGCAGGACTAGCGGGAGTGCGGAGACCCAGTACTTC.

The DNA for the CDR3 is TGCAGTGTAGCGGGAAACAATGAGCAGTTCTTC. This sequence encodes CSVAGNNEQFF. V gene TRBV20-1 combines with J gene TRBJ2-1; 8 bases line up with TRBD2. CDR3 length equals 11 residues. After removal of 7 bases from V and 5 bases from J, the junction contained 1 base not matched to a gene. Germline V gives CDR1 DFQATT, CDR2 SNEGSKA (reference sequence).

DNA of the CDR3: TGTGCCAGCAGTTCCGGGATGAGAGCGGGGGGGCTGTCAGATACGCAGTATTTT. Protein sequence: CASSSGMRAGGLSDTQYF. This chain links TRBV11-3 with TRBJ2-3, with 10 bases fitting TRBD2. The CDR3 is 18 residues long. Germline V gene data show CDR1 as SGHNT and CDR2 as YENEEA. With 6 bases clipped from V and 4 bases from J, the junction kept 16 bases outside the gene matches.

This chain links TRBV28 with TRBJ2-5; 9 bases align to TRBD2. This CDR3 comprises 15 residues. After removal of 3 bases from V and 4 bases from J, the junction contained 6 bases not matched to a gene. Germline CDR1 reads MDHEN; CDR2 reads SYDVKM. In DNA form, the CDR3 reads TGTGCCAGCAGTTTTAGCGGGAGTTTAGGAGAGACCCAGTACTTC. Translating it yields CASSFSGSLGETQYF.

The chain employs TRBV19 and TRBJ2-1; 10 bases are a match to TRBD2. The CDR3 contains 15 residues. Unmatched junction bases numbered 8, after V lost 6 bases and J lost 6 bases. Per the germline V gene, CDR1 is LNHDA and CDR2 is SQIVND (reference sequence). The CDR3 DNA follows: TGTGCCAGTAGAGGAGCGGGAGGGCCCTCCAATGAGCAGTTCTTC. This translates into CASRGAGGPSNEQFF.

The genes are TRBV5-1 and TRBJ2-1; 14 nucleotides agree with TRBD2. Trimming took 4 bases from V and 3 from J; bases not matched to a gene: 6. CDR3 length equals 17 residues. CDR1 is SGHRS, CDR2 YFSETQ, per germline. The CDR3 loop is CASSMTSGRADYNEQFF. The CDR3 DNA reads TGCGCCAGCAGCATGACTAGCGGGAGGGCGGACTACAATGAGCAGTTCTTC.

DNA for the CDR3: TGTGCCAGCAGCGTAGCCATCACCGGGGAGCTGTTTTTT. Residues: CASSVAITGELFF. This rearrangement joins TRBV9 to TRBJ2-2, with D uncertain. The CDR3 is 13 residues long. CDR1 is SGDLS, CDR2 YYNGEE, per germline. V was shortened by 0 bases and J by 4 bases, with 4 bases between the two germline ends.

The rearrangement joins TRBV5-1 to TRBJ1-4, with D unresolved. Germline CDR1 is SGHRS and CDR2 is YFSETQ. V shed 5 bases and J shed 4 bases, with 12 bases lying between them. This CDR3 region has 14 residues. CDR3 sequence reads: CASSLTASNEKLFF. Here the CDR3 DNA reads TGCGCCAGCAGTTTAACAGCAAGTAATGAAAAACTGTTTTTT.

The rearrangement uses TRBV27 and TRBJ2-4; 9 nucleotides line up with TRBD1. Germline trimming cut 6 bases from V and 4 bases from J; bases unmatched to any gene: 13. Germline CDR1 reads MNHEY; CDR2 reads SMNVEV (reference sequence). The CDR3 loop spans 17 amino acids. The CDR3: CASSHTAPGQGKNIQYF. The CDR3 DNA sequence: TGTGCCAGCAGCCATACTGCACCGGGACAGGGTAAAAACATTCAGTACTTC.

V gene TRBV19 combines with J gene TRBJ1-1, with a tentative D call TRBD1 (6 bases). V was cut by 0 bases and J by 7 bases, with 15 bases left in between. The CDR3 extends over 15 amino acids. From germline, CDR1 is LNHDA and CDR2 SQIVND (reference sequence). As DNA, the CDR3 is TGTGCCAGTAGTATAGATCTATTAGGGACATATGAAGCTTTCTTT. Translating it yields CASSIDLLGTYEAFF.

This chain uses TRBV30 with TRBJ1-1; 9 bases are shared with TRBD1. The V and J ends lost 2 bases and 3 bases, in that order; junction bases with no gene match: 7. There are 15 residues in the CDR3. The germline V gene encodes CDR1 GTSNPN and CDR2 SVGIG (reference sequence). The CDR3 loop reads CAWSKGTGWDTEAFF. In DNA form, the CDR3 reads TGTGCCTGGAGTAAAGGGACAGGGTGGGACACTGAAGCTTTCTTT.

The chain combines TRBV27 with TRBJ1-6; TRBD1 is a possible D gene (5 bases). The germline V gene has CDR1 MNHEY and CDR2 SMNVEV (reference sequence). This CDR3 is built from 18 residues. The V and J ends lost 5 bases and 0 bases respectively, with 17 bases between them. The CDR3 here is CASSLTGLKSSYNSPLHF. The CDR3, as DNA: TGTGCCAGCAGTCTTACGGGACTCAAGAGCTCCTATAATTCACCCCTCCACTTT.

V and J are TRBV4-2 and TRBJ1-5; D perhaps matches TRBD1 (5 bases). CDR3 length: 15 amino acids. The germline V gene has CDR1 LGHNA and CDR2 YNFKEQ. V lost 0 bases to trimming and J lost 4 bases, with 10 bases between them. CDR3 protein: CASSQDSGRNQPQHF. In nucleotides, the CDR3 is TGTGCCAGCAGCCAAGATTCAGGGAGGAATCAGCCCCAGCATTTT.